This TCR beta chain appears in the sequencing data of a study of T cell responses to AZD1222 COVID-19 vaccine. Study-wide results and caveats: White British ancestry dominated among donors, who included more females, and clonal diversity was possibly underestimated. Spike as a whole was targeted by vaccine-associated CD4 TCRs, dominant at 160-218 and 743-854.

The CDR3 covers 19 residues. The protocol was immunoSEQ multiplex PCR, while the TCRdb copy is restricted to in-frame clones and leaves out a portion. The sample records about 130,000 clones, about 91% being singletons. As to this clone: Its specificity is not known.

The gene calls are TRBV1 and TRBJ1-1. TRBV1 is flagged as a pseudogene. The sample was peripheral blood, taken on day 0 of AZD1222 vaccination. This TCR was recovered from an adult in good health. The CDR3: CTSSQMDVRPAPLNTEAFF. For the CDR3, the DNA is TGCACCAGCAGCCAAATGGACGTAAGGCCAGCGCCTTTGAACACTGAAGCTTTCTTT.